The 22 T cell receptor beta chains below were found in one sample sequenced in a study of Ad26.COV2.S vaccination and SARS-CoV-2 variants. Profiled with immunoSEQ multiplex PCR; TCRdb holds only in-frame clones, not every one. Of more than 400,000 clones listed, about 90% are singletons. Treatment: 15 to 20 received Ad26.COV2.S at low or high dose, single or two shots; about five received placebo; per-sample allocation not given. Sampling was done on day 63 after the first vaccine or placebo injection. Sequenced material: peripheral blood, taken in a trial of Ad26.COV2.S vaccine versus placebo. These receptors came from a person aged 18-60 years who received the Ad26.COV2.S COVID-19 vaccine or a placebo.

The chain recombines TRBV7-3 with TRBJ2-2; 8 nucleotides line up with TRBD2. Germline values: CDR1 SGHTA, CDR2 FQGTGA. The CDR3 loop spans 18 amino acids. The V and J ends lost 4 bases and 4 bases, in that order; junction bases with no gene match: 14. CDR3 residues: CASSYDPLAGGGTGELFF. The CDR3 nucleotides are TGTGCCAGCAGCTACGACCCTCTAGCGGGCGGAGGCACCGGGGAGCTGTTTTTT.

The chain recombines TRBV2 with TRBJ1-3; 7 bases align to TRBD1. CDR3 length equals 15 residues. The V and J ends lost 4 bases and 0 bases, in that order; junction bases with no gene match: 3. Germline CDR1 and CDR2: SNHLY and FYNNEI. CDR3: CASSGDSHSGNTIYF. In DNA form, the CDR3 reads TGTGCCAGCAGTGGGGACAGCCACTCTGGAAACACCATATATTTT. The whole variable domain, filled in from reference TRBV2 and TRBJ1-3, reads EPEVTQTPSHQVTQMGQEVILRCVPISNHLYFYWYRQILGQKVEFLVSFYNNEISEKSEIFDDQFSVERPDGSNFTLKIRSTKLEDSAMYFCASSGDSHSGNTIYFGEGSWLTVV.

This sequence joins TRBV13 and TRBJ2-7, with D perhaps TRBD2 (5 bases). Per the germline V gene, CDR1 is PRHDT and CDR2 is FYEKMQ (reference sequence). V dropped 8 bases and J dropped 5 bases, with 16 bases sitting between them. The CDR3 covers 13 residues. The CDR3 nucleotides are TGTGCCAGCTCCCGGGAATTACAAAACGAGCAGTACTTC. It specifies CASSRELQNEQYF. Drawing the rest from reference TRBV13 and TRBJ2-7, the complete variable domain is AAGVIQSPRHLIKEKRETATLKCYPIPRHDTVYWYQQGPGQDPQFLISFYEKMQSDKGSIPDRFSAQQFSDYHSELNMSSLELGDSALYFCASSRELQNEQYFGPGTRLTVT.

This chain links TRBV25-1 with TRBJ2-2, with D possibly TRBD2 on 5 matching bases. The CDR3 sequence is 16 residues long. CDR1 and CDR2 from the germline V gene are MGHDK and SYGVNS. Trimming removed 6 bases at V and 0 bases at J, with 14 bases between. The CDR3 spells CASSGPGLANTGELFF. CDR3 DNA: TGTGCCAGCAGCGGCCCAGGACTCGCGAACACCGGGGAGCTGTTTTTT.

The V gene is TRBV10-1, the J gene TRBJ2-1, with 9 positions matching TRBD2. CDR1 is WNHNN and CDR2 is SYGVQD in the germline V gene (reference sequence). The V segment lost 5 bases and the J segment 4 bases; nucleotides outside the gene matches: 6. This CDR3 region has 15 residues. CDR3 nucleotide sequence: TGCGCCAGCAGTCGGCTAGCGGGATTTTACAATGAGCAGTTCTTC. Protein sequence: CASSRLAGFYNEQFF.

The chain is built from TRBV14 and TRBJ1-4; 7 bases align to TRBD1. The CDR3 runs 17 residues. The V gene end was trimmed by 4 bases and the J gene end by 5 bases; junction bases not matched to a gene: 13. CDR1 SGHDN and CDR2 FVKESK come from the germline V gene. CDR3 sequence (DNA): TGTGCCAGCAGCCCACCATTCGGGGACAGAACAAATGAAAAACTGTTTTTT. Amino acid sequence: CASSPPFGDRTNEKLFF.

The CDR3: CASSFRVSGANVLTF. In DNA form, the CDR3 reads TGTGCCAGCAGTTTCAGGGTTTCTGGGGCCAACGTCCTGACTTTC. This chain uses TRBV27 with TRBJ2-6; perhaps TRBD1 as D (5 bases). V was pared by 3 bases and J by 1 base, with 7 bases between. Germline V lookup: CDR1 MNHEY, CDR2 SMNVEV (reference sequence). The CDR3 is made up of 15 amino acids.

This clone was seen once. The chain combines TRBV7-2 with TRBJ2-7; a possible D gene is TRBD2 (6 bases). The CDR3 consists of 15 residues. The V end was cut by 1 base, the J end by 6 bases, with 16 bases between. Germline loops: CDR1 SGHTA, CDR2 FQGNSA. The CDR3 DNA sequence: TGTGCCAGCAGCTTAGAGATTTGGGGGGATGCCGAGCAGTACTTC. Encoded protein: CASSLEIWGDAEQYF.

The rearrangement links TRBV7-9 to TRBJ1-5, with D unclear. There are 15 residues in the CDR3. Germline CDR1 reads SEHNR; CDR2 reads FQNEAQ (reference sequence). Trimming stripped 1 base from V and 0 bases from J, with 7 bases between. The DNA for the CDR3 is TGTGCCAGCAGCTTAGGACAATATAGCAATCAGCCCCAGCATTTT. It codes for CASSLGQYSNQPQHF.

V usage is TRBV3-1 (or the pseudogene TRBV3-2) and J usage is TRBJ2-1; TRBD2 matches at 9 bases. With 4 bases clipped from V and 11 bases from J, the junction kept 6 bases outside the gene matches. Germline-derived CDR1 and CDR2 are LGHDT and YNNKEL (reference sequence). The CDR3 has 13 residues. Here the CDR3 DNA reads TGTGCCAGCAGCCCCCCGGGACTAGCCAAGCAGTTCTTC. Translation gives CASSPPGLAKQFF.

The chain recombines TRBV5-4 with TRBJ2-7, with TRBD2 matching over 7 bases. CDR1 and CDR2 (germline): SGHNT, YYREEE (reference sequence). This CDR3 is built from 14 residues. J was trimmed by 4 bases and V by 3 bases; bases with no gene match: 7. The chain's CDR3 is CASSYKTSSYEQYF. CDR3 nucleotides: TGTGCCAGCAGCTATAAGACTAGCAGTTACGAGCAGTACTTC.

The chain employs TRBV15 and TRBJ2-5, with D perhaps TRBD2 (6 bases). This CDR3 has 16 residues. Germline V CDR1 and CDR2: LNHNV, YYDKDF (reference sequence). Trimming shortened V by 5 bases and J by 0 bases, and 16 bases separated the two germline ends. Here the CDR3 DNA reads TGTGCCACCAGCTATGGGGCGGGCGGGAACCAAGAGACCCAGTACTTC. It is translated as CATSYGAGGNQETQYF. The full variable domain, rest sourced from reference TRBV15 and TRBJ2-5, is DAMVIQNPRYQVTQFGKPVTLSCSQTLNHNVMYWYQQKSSQAPKLLFHYYDKDFNNEADTPDNFQSRRPNTSFCFLDIRSPGLGDTAMYLCATSYGAGGNQETQYFGPGTRLLVL.

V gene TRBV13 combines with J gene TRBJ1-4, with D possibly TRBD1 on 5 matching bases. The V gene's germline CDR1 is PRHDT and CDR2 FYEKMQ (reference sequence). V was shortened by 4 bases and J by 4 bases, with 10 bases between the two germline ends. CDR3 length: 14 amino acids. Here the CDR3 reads CASSSRVFNEKLFF. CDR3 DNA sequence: TGTGCCAGCAGCTCCAGGGTGTTTAATGAAAAACTGTTTTTT.

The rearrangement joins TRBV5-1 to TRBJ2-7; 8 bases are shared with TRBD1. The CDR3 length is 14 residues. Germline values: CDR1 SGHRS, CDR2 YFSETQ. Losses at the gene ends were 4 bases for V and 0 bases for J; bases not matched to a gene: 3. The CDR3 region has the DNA TGCGCCAGCAGCGGAACAGGGGGCTCCTACGAGCAGTACTTC. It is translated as CASSGTGGSYEQYF.

Written as DNA, the CDR3 is TGTGCCAGCAGCTTCGGGACAGGGGCGTACGAGCAGTACTTC. This sequence encodes CASSFGTGAYEQYF. This chain uses TRBV5-4 with TRBJ2-7, with 10 bases that match TRBD1. CDR3 length: 14 residues. V trimming: 2 bases; J trimming: 4 bases; junction bases outside the gene matches: 3. The germline CDR1 and CDR2 sequences are SGHNT and YYREEE (reference sequence).

CDR3 amino acids: CASSQPGQGTYEQYF. The CDR3 nucleotides are TGTGCCAGCAGCCAGCCGGGACAGGGGACCTACGAGCAGTACTTC. The chain couples TRBV5-4 to TRBJ2-7; 10 positions match TRBD1. Germline CDR1 and CDR2: SGHNT and YYREEE (reference sequence). Trimming removed 4 bases from V and 2 bases from J; junction bases left unmatched: 6. The CDR3 is 15 amino acids. Combining the CDR3 with reference TRBV5-4 and TRBJ2-7 gives the whole variable domain ETGVTQSPTHLIKTRGQQVTLRCSSQSGHNTVSWYQQALGQGPQFIFQYYREEENGRGNFPPRFSGLQFPNYSSELNVNALELDDSALYLCASSQPGQGTYEQYFGPGTRLTVT.

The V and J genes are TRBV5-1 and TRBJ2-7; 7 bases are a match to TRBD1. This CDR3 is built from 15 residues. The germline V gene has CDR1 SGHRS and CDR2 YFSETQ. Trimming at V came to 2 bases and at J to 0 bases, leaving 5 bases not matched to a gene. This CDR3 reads CASSFGDRDSYEQYF. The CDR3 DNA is TGCGCCAGCAGCTTCGGTGACAGGGACTCCTACGAGCAGTACTTC.

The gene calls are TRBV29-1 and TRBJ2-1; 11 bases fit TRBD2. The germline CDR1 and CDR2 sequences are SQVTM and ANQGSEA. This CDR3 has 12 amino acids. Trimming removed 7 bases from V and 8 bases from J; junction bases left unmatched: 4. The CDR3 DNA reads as TGCAGCGCCTCACTAGCGGGGGATGAGCAGTTCTTC. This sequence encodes CSASLAGDEQFF.

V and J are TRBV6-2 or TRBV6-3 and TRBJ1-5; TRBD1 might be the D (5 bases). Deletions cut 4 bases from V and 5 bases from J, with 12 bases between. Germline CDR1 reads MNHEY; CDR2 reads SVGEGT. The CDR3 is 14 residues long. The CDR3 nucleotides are TGTGCCAGCAGTTTTTTGGGGCGCGATCAGCCCCAGCATTTT. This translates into CASSFLGRDQPQHF.

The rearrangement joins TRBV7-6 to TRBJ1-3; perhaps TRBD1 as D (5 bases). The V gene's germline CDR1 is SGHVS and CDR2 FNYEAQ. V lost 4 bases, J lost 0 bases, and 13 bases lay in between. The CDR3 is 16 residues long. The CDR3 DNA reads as TGTGCCAGCAGCTCCCGGGGACGGAGCTCTGGAAACACCATATATTTT. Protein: CASSSRGRSSGNTIYF.

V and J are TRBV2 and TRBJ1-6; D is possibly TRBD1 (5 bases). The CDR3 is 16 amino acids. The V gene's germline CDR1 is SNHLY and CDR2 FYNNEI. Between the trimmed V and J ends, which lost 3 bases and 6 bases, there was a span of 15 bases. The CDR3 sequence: CASSDSGVRRNSPLHF. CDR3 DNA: TGTGCCAGCAGTGATTCGGGGGTTCGGCGTAATTCACCCCTCCACTTT.

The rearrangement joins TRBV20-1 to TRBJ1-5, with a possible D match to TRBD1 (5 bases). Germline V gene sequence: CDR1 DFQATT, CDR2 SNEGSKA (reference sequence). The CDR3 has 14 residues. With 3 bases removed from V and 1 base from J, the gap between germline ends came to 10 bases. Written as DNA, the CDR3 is TGCAGTGCTAGTATGGGGGGAAGCAATCAGCCCCAGCATTTT. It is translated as CSASMGGSNQPQHF.